Presented here are 3 T cell receptor beta chains from one specimen sequenced in a study of blood T cell repertoires in COVID-19 (dated by TCRdb to about 2020). The library was built by means of the immunoSEQ multiplex PCR assay. The table was pulled from immuneACCESS by TCRdb, which kept in-frame rearrangements only. Such tables lose some clones; where checked, under half of the loss comes from unresolved V genes, and the rest has no known cause. The sample table records 350,000 to 400,000 clones; about 86% of these occur just once. About 7.1% of the sample goes to the ten largest clones. What was sequenced was peripheral blood. These receptors came from a woman aged 55-75 years with COVID-19, enrolled during active disease.

This clone turned up a few times. The rearrangement uses TRBV30 and TRBJ2-3; 9 bases agree with TRBD2. V lost 0 bases to trimming and J lost 4 bases; unmatched junction nucleotides: 5. This CDR3 contains 15 residues. The germline gives CDR1 GTSNPN, CDR2 SVGIG (reference sequence). This CDR3 reads CAWSVRGGGADTQYF. CDR3 nucleotides: TGTGCCTGGAGTGTACGTGGCGGGGGGGCAGATACGCAGTATTTT.

This chain joins TRBV6-5 and TRBJ2-5, with D perhaps matching TRBD1 (5 bases). Germline V gene sequence: CDR1 MNHEY, CDR2 SVGAGI. V lost 0 bases, J lost 2 bases, and 10 bases lay in between. This CDR3 has 15 residues. The CDR3 DNA sequence: TGTGCCAGCAGTTACTCACCCCGACAGCAAGAGACCCAGTACTTC. It yields the protein CASSYSPRQQETQYF.

The chain has TRBV6-5 and TRBJ1-2, with D perhaps TRBD1 (6 bases). This CDR3 comprises 13 residues. V was clipped by 7 bases and J by 2 bases, with 11 bases between them. Germline CDR1 MNHEY, CDR2 SVGAGI. The CDR3 spells CASTDRTNYGYTF. The CDR3 nucleotides are TGTGCCAGCACAGACAGGACCAACTATGGCTACACCTTC.